A single sample gave rise to the 26 T cell receptor beta chains below, sequenced in a study of beta chain features in type 1 diabetes. Study outcomes and limitations: Moderately but significantly shorter TCRB CDR3s were found in Type 1 diabetes patients in all four CD4+ subsets.

Their specific antigens are unknown. The study reverse transcribed the entire isolated RNA, so it sequenced expressed TCRB transcripts. The assay was immunoSEQ multiplex PCR, and TCRdb's table has in-frame clones only and misses some. The table lists 150,000 to 200,000 clones, more than 60% of them singletons. Material for sequencing was naive CD4+ T cells from blood. The source is a man aged 30 to 45 with type 1 diabetes.

This clone has more than one count but fewer than ten. The chain recombines TRBV29-1 with TRBJ2-5, with D tentatively TRBD2 (5 bases). Trimming removed 7 bases at V and 2 bases at J, with 11 bases between. CDR1 and CDR2 (germline): SQVTM, ANQGSEA. The CDR3 has 12 residues. The CDR3 sequence is CSGRGGQETQYF. The CDR3 DNA is TGCAGCGGTCGGGGTGGGCAAGAGACCCAGTACTTC.

This chain joins TRBV29-1 and TRBJ2-1; a weak D match, TRBD2 (6 bases). V was trimmed by 6 bases and J by 8 bases, leaving 20 bases between them. This CDR3 is built from 14 residues. CDR1 is SQVTM, CDR2 ANQGSEA, per germline. The CDR3 sequence: CSVGSRSGVHEQFF. The CDR3 DNA is TGCAGCGTCGGTTCTCGTTCGGGGGTCCATGAGCAGTTCTTC.

This chain links TRBV7-2 with TRBJ1-1, with D perhaps matching TRBD1 (5 bases). V was shortened by 3 bases and J by 0 bases, with 14 bases between the two germline ends. CDR1 and CDR2 from the germline V gene are SGHTA and FQGNSA. The CDR3 length is 16 residues. The CDR3 DNA sequence: TGTGCCAGCAGCTTCACGGGACGGCCGTTGAACACTGAAGCTTTCTTT. Protein: CASSFTGRPLNTEAFF.

V gene TRBV7-2 combines with J gene TRBJ2-5; D remains ambiguous. CDR3 size: 15 residues. The germline gives CDR1 SGHTA, CDR2 FQGNSA. Trimming stripped 5 bases from V and 0 bases from J, with 13 bases between. The CDR3 region is CASSPQGQYQETQYF. The CDR3 DNA is TGTGCCAGCAGCCCCCAAGGGCAGTACCAAGAGACCCAGTACTTC.

This clone has just a few counts. The V call is TRBV29-1, the J call TRBJ2-6; 8 bases fit TRBD1. V was clipped by 5 bases and J by 12 bases; unmatched bases: 6. This CDR3 spans 12 amino acids. Looked up from germline, CDR1 is SQVTM and CDR2 is ANQGSEA. This CDR3 is CSVMDREIVLTF. The CDR3 coding sequence is TGCAGCGTTATGGACAGGGAAATCGTCCTGACTTTC.

This chain links TRBV7-9 with TRBJ2-3, with unresolved D. Looked up from germline, CDR1 is SEHNR and CDR2 is FQNEAQ (reference sequence). V shed 6 bases and J shed 0 bases, with 7 bases lying between them. This CDR3 region has 13 residues. The CDR3 sequence: CASRVPSTDTQYF. For the CDR3, the DNA is TGTGCCAGCAGGGTACCTAGCACAGATACGCAGTATTTT. Supplemented by reference TRBV7-9 and TRBJ2-3, the full variable domain reads DTGVSQNPRHKITKRGQNVTFRCDPISEHNRLYWYRQTLGQGPEFLTYFQNEAQLEKSRLLSDRFSAERPKGSFSTLEIQRTEQGDSAMYLCASRVPSTDTQYFGPGTRLTVL.

This chain joins TRBV7-9 and TRBJ1-2; D may be TRBD1 (6 bases). The CDR3 runs to 15 residues. Per the germline V gene, CDR1 is SEHNR and CDR2 is FQNEAQ (reference sequence). V was trimmed by 1 base and J by 4 bases, leaving 13 bases between them. CDR3 region: CASSLGDRSSYGYTF. CDR3 in DNA: TGTGCCAGCAGCTTAGGCGACAGGAGTAGCTATGGCTACACCTTC. The full variable domain, with the rest looked up from reference TRBV7-9 and TRBJ1-2, is DTGVSQNPRHKITKRGQNVTFRCDPISEHNRLYWYRQTLGQGPEFLTYFQNEAQLEKSRLLSDRFSAERPKGSFSTLEIQRTEQGDSAMYLCASSLGDRSSYGYTFGSGTRLTVV.

The chain couples TRBV4-3 to TRBJ2-3; no clear D. CDR1 LGHNA and CDR2 YSLEER come from the germline V gene. The V end lost 8 bases, the J end lost 1 base, and 10 bases lay between the germline ends. The CDR3 covers 13 residues. The CDR3, as DNA: TGCGCCAGCCGAAAGACCCGCACAGATACGCAGTATTTT. It specifies CASRKTRTDTQYF.

The chain has TRBV29-1 and TRBJ2-7; D may be TRBD2 (6 bases). The germline V gene has CDR1 SQVTM and CDR2 ANQGSEA. The length of the CDR3 is 16 residues. V was pared by 7 bases and J by 4 bases, with 26 bases between. The CDR3 sequence is CSAEIPGRPTNYEQYF. The CDR3, as DNA: TGCAGCGCTGAGATCCCCGGGAGACCTACGAATTACGAGCAGTACTTC.

The chain's CDR3 is CASSWAEGETQYF. CDR3 sequence (DNA): TGCGCCAGCAGCTGGGCGGAGGGAGAGACCCAGTACTTC. J is TRBJ2-5 and V is TRBV5-1; TRBD2 might be the D (6 bases). The CDR3 covers 13 residues. Trimming left V 3 bases short and J 4 bases short, with 10 bases between. Germline V lookup: CDR1 SGHRS, CDR2 YFSETQ.

This chain links TRBV29-1 with TRBJ2-5; 14 bases agree with TRBD2. Germline CDR1 reads SQVTM; CDR2 reads ANQGSEA. V was pared by 6 bases and J by 2 bases, with 8 bases of the junction left unmatched. This CDR3 spans 16 amino acids. CDR3 in amino acids: CSVLGTSGSPQETQYF. The CDR3 nucleotides are TGCAGCGTCCTTGGGACTAGCGGGAGCCCTCAAGAGACCCAGTACTTC.

This clone was recorded a few times. The J gene is TRBJ1-1, the V gene TRBV30, with TRBD1 matching 7 bases. Germline lookup yields CDR1 GTSNPN and CDR2 SVGIG (reference sequence). V shed 1 base and J 4 bases; nucleotides not matched to a gene: 3. The CDR3 is 13 residues long. The CDR3 sequence: CAWSGYRGTEAFF. CDR3 DNA sequence: TGTGCCTGGAGTGGATACAGGGGCACTGAAGCTTTCTTT.

The chain links TRBV6-5 to TRBJ2-7; possible D gene TRBD1, 5 bases. Germline V lookup: CDR1 MNHEY, CDR2 SVGAGI. This CDR3 has 12 amino acids. V was pared by 5 bases and J by 6 bases, with 11 bases between. The CDR3 spells CASSLRGIEQYF. The CDR3 nucleotides are TGTGCCAGCAGTCTAAGGGGAATCGAGCAGTACTTC.

This clone was counted once. The junction departs from germline at one end; a sequencing error may be responsible. V is TRBV20-1 and J is TRBJ2-2; D not certain. Germline V lookup: CDR1 DFQATT, CDR2 SNEGSKA (reference sequence). The CDR3 is made up of 9 amino acids. The CDR3 DNA is TGCTATACCCCCGGAGAGCTGTTTTTT. Its translation: CYTPGELFF.

The chain carries TRBV7-2 and TRBJ1-1; D unresolved. There are 15 residues in the CDR3. Germline V gene lookup returns CDR1 SGHTA and CDR2 FQGNSA. V lost 5 bases to trimming and J lost 1 base, with 14 bases between them. The chain's CDR3 is CASSQRANRNTEAFF. The CDR3 coding sequence is TGTGCCAGCAGCCAACGTGCAAACAGGAACACTGAAGCTTTCTTT.

This clone showed up just once. In DNA form, the CDR3 reads TGTGCCAGCAGCGACCTACCCCGGGCAGGCCTCTACGAGCAGTACTTC. Translating it yields CASSDLPRAGLYEQYF. V and J are TRBV28 and TRBJ2-7; no definite D call. The CDR3 is made up of 16 amino acids. Deletions cut 6 bases from V and 3 bases from J, with 21 bases between. Germline V lookup: CDR1 MDHEN, CDR2 SYDVKM. Using reference TRBV28 and TRBJ2-7 for the parts outside the CDR3, the full variable domain is DVKVTQSSRYLVKRTGEKVFLECVQDMDHENMFWYRQDPGLGLRLIYFSYDVKMKEKGDIPEGYSVSREKKERFSLILESASTNQTSMYLCASSDLPRAGLYEQYFGPGTRLTVT.

This clone was observed a handful of times. The genes are TRBV30 and TRBJ2-1; the match to TRBD1 covers 8 bases. The CDR3 covers 11 residues. Germline CDR1 is GTSNPN and CDR2 is SVGIG (reference sequence). V lost 7 bases to trimming and J lost 7 bases; unmatched junction nucleotides: 3. The CDR3 DNA is TGTGCCTATAACAGGGGGAATGAGCAGTTCTTC. Translating gives CAYNRGNEQFF.

This CDR3 reads CSIGVGTAHDGYTF. Written as DNA, the CDR3 is TGCAGCATAGGGGTGGGGACAGCGCATGATGGCTACACCTTC. This chain uses TRBV29-1 with TRBJ1-2; 7 bases line up with TRBD1. The V gene end was trimmed by 8 bases and the J gene end by 6 bases; junction bases not matched to a gene: 15. CDR3 length: 14 amino acids. Germline V lookup: CDR1 SQVTM, CDR2 ANQGSEA.

This clone was observed a few times. This rearrangement joins TRBV4-3 to TRBJ1-4, with TRBD1 matching over 8 bases. The CDR3 is 17 residues long. The germline V gene has CDR1 LGHNA and CDR2 YSLEER. V gave up 1 base and J gave up 3 bases; unmatched junction bases: 7. The CDR3 DNA is TGCGCCAGCAGCCAAGGACAGGGGATGGGTGCTAATGAAAAACTGTTTTTT. The encoded protein is CASSQGQGMGANEKLFF.

This chain joins TRBV4-3 and TRBJ1-6; maybe TRBD1 (5 bases). Trimming took 2 bases from V and 6 from J, leaving 17 bases between them. Germline CDR1 is LGHNA and CDR2 is YSLEER. This CDR3 spans 17 amino acids. The CDR3 nucleotides read TGCGCCAGCAGCCAATTAAGCCTGGGGGAGGGTAATTCACCCCTCCACTTT. This translates into CASSQLSLGEGNSPLHF.

The V gene is TRBV9, the J gene TRBJ1-4; 9 bases fit TRBD1. There are 15 residues in the CDR3. Losses at the gene ends were 2 bases for V and 7 bases for J; bases not matched to a gene: 6. The germline CDR1 and CDR2 sequences are SGDLS and YYNGEE. For the CDR3, the DNA is TGTGCCAGCAGCGTCACAGGGGGCAAGGGTGAAAAACTGTTTTTT. Translating it yields CASSVTGGKGEKLFF.

The genes are TRBV14 and TRBJ1-6; tentatively, D is TRBD1 (5 bases). The CDR3 has 15 amino acids. The germline V and J ends were trimmed by 4 bases and 14 bases, with 21 bases remaining between them. CDR1 is SGHDN, CDR2 FVKESK, per germline. The CDR3 loop reads CASSPLAGGIRTLHF. The CDR3 DNA is TGTGCCAGCAGCCCGCTGGCGGGGGGAATAAGGACCCTCCACTTT.

This clone was observed a handful of times. The chain recombines TRBV29-1 with TRBJ1-1, with D perhaps TRBD1 (6 bases). The CDR3 has 12 amino acids. Germline values: CDR1 SQVTM, CDR2 ANQGSEA. V was trimmed by 7 bases and J by 5 bases, leaving 14 bases between them. The CDR3 loop reads CSGGTSGTEAFF. For the CDR3, the DNA is TGCAGCGGCGGGACAAGTGGGACTGAAGCTTTCTTT.

The genes are TRBV15 and TRBJ2-5, with D possibly TRBD1 on 6 matching bases. The V end was cut by 3 bases, the J end by 1 base, with 15 bases between. In germline, CDR1 is LNHNV, CDR2 YYDKDF (reference sequence). The CDR3 extends over 16 amino acids. The CDR3 loop reads CATSRDFRGSQETQYF. The CDR3 DNA reads as TGTGCCACCAGCAGGGACTTCAGGGGTTCCCAAGAGACCCAGTACTTC.

This clone was picked up a small number of times. This chain connects TRBV20-1 to TRBJ1-2; D possibly corresponds to TRBD1 (5 bases). Germline V gene lookup returns CDR1 DFQATT and CDR2 SNEGSKA (reference sequence). Deletions cut 6 bases from V and 12 bases from J, with 14 bases between. The length of the CDR3 is 10 residues. The CDR3 is CSARNGGHTF. Written as DNA, the CDR3 is TGCAGTGCCCGGAACGGGGGACACACCTTC.

The gene calls are TRBV7-6 and TRBJ2-3; unclear D gene. CDR1 and CDR2 from the germline V gene are SGHVS and FNYEAQ. V was clipped by 4 bases and J by 0 bases, with 8 bases between them. CDR3 size: 14 residues. The DNA for the CDR3 is TGTGCCAGCAGCTCTGCGACTAGCACAGATACGCAGTATTTT. Protein product: CASSSATSTDTQYF. The variable domain in full, with the rest retrieved from reference TRBV7-6 and TRBJ2-3, is GAGVSQSPRYKVTKRGQDVALRCDPISGHVSLYWYRQALGQGPEFLTYFNYEAQQDKSGLPNDRFSAERPEGSISTLTIQRTEQRDSAMYRCASSSATSTDTQYFGPGTRLTVL.